A selection of T cell receptor beta chains follows, all from one sample in a study of blood T cell repertoires in COVID-19. Profiling relied on immunoSEQ multiplex PCR, and the TCRdb table lists in-frame clones only, not all of them. The sample lists 290,000 or so clones; around 90% were seen once. The sequenced material came from PBMCs or T cells enriched from blood (not recorded which). The receptors were sampled from a young woman with acute COVID-19. CDR3s include the opening cysteine and the closing phenylalanine or tryptophan. The order of the fields is J gene, V gene, CDR3 protein.

>TRBJ2-3|TRBV12-2
CASRPGGPRSTDTQYF
>TRBJ2-7|TRBV9
CASSPRDSSYEQYF
>TRBJ1-3|TRBV9
CASSVGQGTTLGNTIYF
>TRBJ1-2|TRBV19
CASTTGQGGGGYTF
>TRBJ2-5|TRBV7-2
CASKTGGAETQYF
>TRBJ2-1|TRBV5-4
CASSLRLAGINEQFF
>TRBJ2-1|TRBV19
CASSIEGVSYNEQFF
>TRBJ1-4|TRBV11-2
CASSLRDREKLFF
>TRBJ1-5|TRBV25-1
CASSGGAGNQPQHF
>TRBJ1-4|TRBV19
CASSGRDSLNEKLFF
>TRBJ2-1|TRBV6-5
CASSYSTTGINEQFF
>TRBJ1-5|TRBV19
CASTSKYYPVRGQPQHF
>TRBJ1-1|TRBV10-1
CANSDRENTEAFF
>TRBJ2-3|TRBV3-1/TRBV3-2
CASSQDPGLITDTQYF
>TRBJ2-1|TRBV30
CAWSSGTSGRSSYNEQFF
>TRBJ1-6|TRBV9
CASSAQQGSDSPLHF
>TRBJ2-2|TRBV7-7
CASSLRTGGTGELFF
>TRBJ1-2|TRBV12-3/TRBV12-4
CASSFASRGYTF
>TRBJ2-7|TRBV27
CASGGGPPAGSYEQYF
>TRBJ2-1|TRBV7-3
CASSLSEVRGNNEQFF
>TRBJ2-1|TRBV19
CASSGYSGNEQFF
>TRBJ1-1|TRBV6-6
CASGTGLGTEAFF
>TRBJ2-2|TRBV7-3
CASSRGSGNTGELFF
>TRBJ1-2|TRBV18
CASSPEGAGGYTF
>TRBJ1-1|TRBV2
CASSVVGDRLGEAYTEAFF
>TRBJ2-7|TRBV6-5
CATTKETYEQYF
>TRBJ1-5|TRBV9
CASSVDGSLGQPQHF
>TRBJ1-4|TRBV25-1
CASSESPGYNEKLFF
>TRBJ1-5|TRBV10-3
CAISEAGASNQPQHF
>TRBJ2-6|TRBV12-5
CASGLVEGANVLTF
>TRBJ2-2|TRBV6-5
CASSSPLGRSPGELFF
>TRBJ1-1|TRBV6-5
CASSLLPGGNTEAFF
>TRBJ2-1|TRBV20-1
CRTSGLLKQFF
>TRBJ2-5|TRBV7-9
CASSLINLRAGGPGETQYF
>TRBJ1-2|TRBV7-6
CASSLTSQGHREGYTF
>TRBJ2-1|TRBV28
CASSSSGPKDEQFF
>TRBJ2-7|TRBV5-1
CASRQATSYEQYF
>TRBJ2-3|TRBV6-5
CASRSFGGFQQYF